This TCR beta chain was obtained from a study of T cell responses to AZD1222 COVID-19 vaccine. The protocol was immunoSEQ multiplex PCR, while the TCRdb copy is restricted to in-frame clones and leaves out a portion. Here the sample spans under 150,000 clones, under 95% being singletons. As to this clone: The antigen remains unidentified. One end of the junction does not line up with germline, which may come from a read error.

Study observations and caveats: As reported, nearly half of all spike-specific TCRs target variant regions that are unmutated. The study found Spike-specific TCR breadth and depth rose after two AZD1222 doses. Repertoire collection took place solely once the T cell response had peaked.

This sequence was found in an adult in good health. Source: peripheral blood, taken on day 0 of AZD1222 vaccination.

The CDR3 DNA reads TGTGCCAGCAGGGGACCACCCACCTTCTATGACTACACCTTC. Translated, it gives CASRGPPTFYDYTF. The V call is TRBV6-5, the J call TRBJ1-2; TRBD1 is a possible D gene (5 bases). From germline, CDR1 is MNHEY and CDR2 SVGAGI. The CDR3 sequence is 14 residues long.